Below are 5 T cell receptor beta chains sequenced from a single sample in a study of PD-1 blockade in classical Hodgkin lymphoma. Every patient relapsed after autologous stem cell transplantation, and brentuximab vedotin exposure varied. TCRdb keeps only in-frame clones here, not all; method: immunoSEQ multiplex PCR. Altogether about 97,000 clones are present, over 80% being singletons, with the ten largest covering 12%. The sample was peripheral blood mononuclear cells (PBMCs), taken at baseline. Every receptor here comes from a human donor with classical Hodgkin lymphoma.

This clone turned up a few times. The CDR3 DNA sequence: TGTGCCAGCAGCCGGGACAGGAATTATGGAAACACCGGGGAGCTGTTTTTT. Its translation: CASSRDRNYGNTGELFF. The chain links TRBV7-9 to TRBJ2-2; 8 bases are a match to TRBD1. The germline V gene encodes CDR1 SEHNR and CDR2 FQNEAQ (reference sequence). Trimming took 5 bases from V and 2 from J; bases not matched to a gene: 10. The CDR3 consists of 17 residues.

The chain is built from TRBV18 and TRBJ2-1; maybe TRBD2 (7 bases). The V end lost 0 bases, the J end lost 6 bases, and 15 bases lay between the germline ends. The length of the CDR3 is 16 residues. The germline V gene encodes CDR1 KGHSH and CDR2 LQKENI. Written as DNA, the CDR3 is TGTGCCAGCTCACCACCGGTCGGGGGGCAGTTCAATGAGCAGTTCTTC. Its protein product is CASSPPVGGQFNEQFF.

This clone was detected once. Written as DNA, the CDR3 is TGTGCCAGCAGGGAGACAGGGCCTGGAAACACCATATATTTT. Amino acids: CASRETGPGNTIYF. The V call is TRBV6-5, the J call TRBJ1-3, with 7 positions matching TRBD1. Germline values: CDR1 MNHEY, CDR2 SVGAGI. The CDR3 contains 14 residues. V shed 6 bases and J 2 bases; nucleotides not matched to a gene: 4.

This clone was detected only a few times. The chain carries TRBV7-6 and TRBJ2-3; 7 nucleotides agree with TRBD1. Germline CDR1 SGHVS, CDR2 FNYEAQ. V gave up 5 bases and J gave up 0 bases; unmatched junction bases: 11. This CDR3 is 17 amino acids long. In DNA form, the CDR3 reads TGTGCCAGCAGCCTCACGCGACAGGGCACTAGCACAGATACGCAGTATTTT. Amino acids: CASSLTRQGTSTDTQYF.

Details on this clone: The same CDR3 is also encoded by other DNA sequences in this sample. The CDR3: CASSPSGHNEQFF. As DNA, the CDR3 is TGTGCCAGCAGTCCTAGTGGGCACAATGAGCAGTTCTTC. This chain connects TRBV27 to TRBJ2-1; no firm D call. This CDR3 has 13 residues. Trimming shortened V by 5 bases and J by 5 bases, and 10 bases separated the two germline ends. Germline CDR1 is MNHEY and CDR2 is SMNVEV (reference sequence).